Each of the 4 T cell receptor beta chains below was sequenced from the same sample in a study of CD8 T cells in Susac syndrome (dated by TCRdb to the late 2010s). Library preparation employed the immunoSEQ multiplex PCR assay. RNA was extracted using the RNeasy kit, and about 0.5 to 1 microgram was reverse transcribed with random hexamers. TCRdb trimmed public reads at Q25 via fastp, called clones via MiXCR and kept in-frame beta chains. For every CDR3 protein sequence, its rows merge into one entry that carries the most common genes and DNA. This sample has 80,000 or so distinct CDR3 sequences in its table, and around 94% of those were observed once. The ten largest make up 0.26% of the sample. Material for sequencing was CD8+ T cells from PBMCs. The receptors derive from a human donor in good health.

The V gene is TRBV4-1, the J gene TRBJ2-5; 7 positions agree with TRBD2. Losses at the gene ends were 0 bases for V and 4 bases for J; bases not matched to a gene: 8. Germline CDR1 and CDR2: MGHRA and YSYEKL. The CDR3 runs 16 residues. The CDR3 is CASSQEAGVVGETQYF. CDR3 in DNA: TGCGCCAGCAGCCAAGAGGCGGGAGTGGTGGGAGAGACCCAGTACTTC.

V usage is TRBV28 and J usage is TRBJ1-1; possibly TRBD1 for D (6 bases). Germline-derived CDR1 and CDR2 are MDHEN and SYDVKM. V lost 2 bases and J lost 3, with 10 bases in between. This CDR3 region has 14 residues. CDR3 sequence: CASSLRGVYTEAFF. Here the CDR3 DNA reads TGTGCCAGCAGTTTAAGGGGGGTATACACTGAAGCTTTCTTT.

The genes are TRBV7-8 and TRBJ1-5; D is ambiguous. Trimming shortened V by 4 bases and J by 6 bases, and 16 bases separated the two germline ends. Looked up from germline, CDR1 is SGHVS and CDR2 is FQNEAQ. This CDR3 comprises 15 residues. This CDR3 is CASSSSRSVGQPQHF. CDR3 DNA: TGTGCCAGCAGCTCGTCCAGGAGCGTTGGTCAGCCCCAGCATTTT.

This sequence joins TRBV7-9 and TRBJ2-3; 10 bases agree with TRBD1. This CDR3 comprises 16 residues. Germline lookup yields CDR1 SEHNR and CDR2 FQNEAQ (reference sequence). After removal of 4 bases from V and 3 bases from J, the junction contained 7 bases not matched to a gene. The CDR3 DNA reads TGTGCCAGCAGCTCAACAGACAGGGGGCGAACAGATACGCAGTATTTT. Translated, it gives CASSSTDRGRTDTQYF.